This entry features one T cell receptor (beta chain) sequence. Its antigen is unknown. In the PCR, 60 Vbeta and 13 Jbeta primers were used. The protocol was immunoSEQ multiplex PCR, while the TCRdb copy is restricted to in-frame clones and leaves out a portion. Of 150,000 to 200,000 clones listed, 65% to 85% are singletons. The data were obtained in a study of cytomegalovirus exposure and HLA in healthy donors. Study conclusions and caveats: TCR beta sequences reportedly predicted the HLA-A and HLA-B alleles of most subjects accurately.

The V end lost 6 bases, the J end lost 0 bases, and 12 bases lay between the germline ends. From germline, CDR1 is SNHLY and CDR2 FYNNEI. There are 14 residues in the CDR3. This chain joins TRBV2 and TRBJ2-7; D is uncertain. Sequencing input: PBMCs. The clonotype was recovered from a woman in her forties or fifties in good health and CMV-seropositive. The CDR3 bases are TGTGCCAGCAGGGAAACTTCTCACTCCTACGAGCAGTACTTC. Its protein is CASRETSHSYEQYF. The full variable domain, in which reference TRBV2 and TRBJ2-7 provide the parts outside the CDR3, is EPEVTQTPSHQVTQMGQEVILRCVPISNHLYFYWYRQILGQKVEFLVSFYNNEISEKSEIFDDQFSVERPDGSNFTLKIRSTKLEDSAMYFCASRETSHSYEQYFGPGTRLTVT.